Listed below are T cell receptor beta chains from one sample, sequenced in a study of cytomegalovirus exposure and HLA in healthy donors. Profiled with immunoSEQ multiplex PCR; TCRdb holds only in-frame clones, not every one. The sample records around 87,000 clones, 81% being singletons. The sample consisted of PBMCs. The receptor set was obtained from a girl aged 2-10 years in good health and CMV-seropositive. Each CDR3 is given with its conserved first and last residue. The D gene is left open where the match is weak. Part of the rows lack a size; the others show once, few, many or a class for expanded clones.

J gene | clone size | CDR3 length | D gene | V gene | CDR3 protein | CDR3 DNA
TRBJ1-6 | NA | 14 | NA | TRBV27 | CASSLRTPDSPLHF | TGTGCCAGCAGTTTGAGGACACCCGATTCACCCCTCCACTTT
TRBJ1-1 | NA | 14 | NA | TRBV7-6 | CASSPRQENTEAFF | TGTGCCAGCAGCCCTCGACAGGAGAACACTGAAGCTTTCTTT
TRBJ2-7 | NA | 18 | TRBD2 | TRBV25-1 | CASSEPFLAGGVDDEQYF | TGTGCCAGCAGTGAGCCATTCCTAGCGGGAGGGGTCGACGACGAGCAGTACTTC
TRBJ2-7 | NA | 16 | NA | TRBV5-1 | CASSPNSGTHFYEQYF | TGCGCCAGCAGCCCCAACTCCGGGACACACTTCTACGAGCAGTACTTC
TRBJ2-5 | NA | 15 | NA | TRBV28 | CASSLKWWAWETQYF | TGTGCCAGCAGTTTAAAGTGGTGGGCCTGGGAGACCCAGTACTTC
TRBJ1-2 | NA | 13 | NA | TRBV19 | CASSIRTDYGYTF | TGTGCCAGTAGTATTCGCACTGACTATGGCTACACCTTC
TRBJ2-5 | NA | 14 | NA | TRBV28 | CASTSQGGRETQYF | TGTGCCAGCACCTCACAAGGAGGGAGAGAGACCCAGTACTTC
TRBJ2-7 | NA | 13 | TRBD1 | TRBV5-1 | CASSEPGQGQQYF | TGCGCCAGCAGCGAACCGGGACAGGGGCAGCAGTACTTC
TRBJ2-6 | medium-sized | 18 | NA | TRBV4-2 | CASSPAPTGTSGANVLTF | TGTGCCAGCAGCCCCGCCCCGACTGGAACTTCTGGGGCCAACGTCCTGACTTTC
TRBJ2-5 | NA | 14 | NA | TRBV18 | CASSPPSERGVVYF | TGTGCCAGCTCACCACCGTCGGAACGCGGGGTGGTGTACTTC
TRBJ2-3 | NA | 13 | NA | TRBV19 | CASNSGSTDTQYF | TGTGCCAGTAACAGCGGCAGCACAGATACGCAGTATTTT
TRBJ1-5 | NA | 14 | NA | TRBV2 | CASKVDRSNQPQHF | TGTGCCAGCAAAGTCGACAGGTCCAATCAGCCCCAGCATTTT
TRBJ2-3 | NA | 13 | NA | TRBV4-2 | CASREVGADTQYF | TGTGCCTCCAGGGAGGTCGGGGCAGATACGCAGTATTTT
TRBJ1-5 | NA | 16 | NA | TRBV10-3 | CASAQGAVHRNQPQHF | TGTGCCAGCGCACAGGGCGCGGTACATCGCAATCAGCCCCAGCATTTT
TRBJ1-1 | NA | 16 | NA | TRBV29-1 | CSVVSGGRFVNTEAFF | TGCAGCGTTGTATCTGGGGGGAGATTCGTGAACACTGAAGCTTTCTTT
TRBJ2-7 | NA | 15 | NA | TRBV2 | CASSERVVWVYEQYF | TGTGCCAGCAGTGAACGGGTAGTGTGGGTCTACGAGCAGTACTTC
TRBJ2-1 | NA | 14 | NA | TRBV14 | CASSPHAQGSEQFF | TGTGCCAGCAGCCCCCACGCACAGGGTTCTGAGCAGTTCTTC
TRBJ1-1 | NA | 14 | TRBD1 | TRBV30 | CAWSPGQGRTEAFF | TGTGCCTGGAGTCCGGGACAGGGAAGGACTGAAGCTTTCTTT
TRBJ2-7 | once | 13 | NA | TRBV29-1 | CSVEWGEASEQYF | TGCAGCGTTGAATGGGGGGAAGCATCCGAGCAGTACTTC
TRBJ1-2 | once | 14 | NA | TRBV4-3 | CASSQAGGNYGYTF | TGCGCCAGCAGCCAAGCCGGCGGTAACTATGGCTACACCTTC
TRBJ2-3 | NA | 15 | NA | TRBV6-5 | CASSYSSLGTDTQYF | TGTGCCAGCAGTTACTCATCGCTAGGCACAGATACGCAGTATTTT
TRBJ2-3 | NA | 16 | TRBD2 | TRBV5-1 | CASSFSLAGGPDTQYF | TGCGCCAGCAGCTTCTCTCTAGCGGGAGGGCCGGATACGCAGTATTTT
TRBJ2-7 | NA | 15 | NA | TRBV7-2 | CASSLSPGNTYEQYF | TGTGCCAGCAGCTTAAGTCCAGGGAATACCTACGAGCAGTACTTC
TRBJ2-5 | NA | 14 | TRBD1 | TRBV29-1 | CSVDKDRDKETQYF | TGCAGCGTTGACAAGGACAGGGACAAAGAGACCCAGTACTTC
TRBJ2-2 | NA | 14 | NA | TRBV19 | CASSPELEAGELFF | TGTGCCAGTAGTCCCGAACTTGAGGCCGGGGAGCTGTTTTTT
TRBJ1-4 | few | 14 | TRBD1 | TRBV5-1 | CASSLGQGNEKLFF | TGCGCCAGCAGCCTCGGACAGGGGAATGAAAAACTGTTTTTT
TRBJ1-5 | few | 13 | NA | TRBV4-1 | CASSQESPQPQHF | TGCGCCAGCAGCCAAGAGAGTCCTCAGCCCCAGCATTTT
TRBJ2-1 | NA | 15 | TRBD2 | TRBV15 | CATSSPGLASGEQFF | TGTGCCACCAGCAGCCCGGGACTAGCCTCCGGGGAGCAGTTCTTC
TRBJ1-5 | NA | 16 | NA | TRBV28 | CASRVQASYSNQPQHF | TGTGCCAGCAGGGTCCAGGCGAGCTATAGCAATCAGCCCCAGCATTTT
TRBJ2-1 | NA | 15 | NA | TRBV5-4 | CASSWGLPKANEQFF | TGTGCCAGCAGCTGGGGACTCCCAAAGGCAAATGAGCAGTTCTTC
TRBJ2-2 | NA | 14 | NA | TRBV12-5 | CASGLGLNTGELFF | TGTGCTAGTGGTTTGGGACTCAACACCGGGGAGCTGTTTTTT
TRBJ1-4 | NA | 15 | TRBD1 | TRBV7-9 | CASSPQGGFNEKLFF | TGTGCCAGCAGCCCACAGGGGGGATTTAATGAAAAACTGTTTTTT
TRBJ2-5 | few | 13 | NA | TRBV6-1 | CASTRGPGETQYF | TGTGCCAGCACGAGAGGGCCGGGAGAGACCCAGTACTTC
TRBJ2-1 | few | 16 | NA | TRBV29-1 | CSVPPYLVDSSYEQFF | TGCAGCGTCCCTCCCTACCTTGTGGACAGTAGCTATGAGCAGTTCTTC
TRBJ1-2 | NA | 11 | NA | TRBV20-1 | CSAGGGYGYTF | TGCAGTGCGGGGGGAGGTTATGGCTACACCTTC
TRBJ1-2 | once | 14 | NA | TRBV25-1 | CASSDLFAGSGYTF | TGTGCCAGCAGCGATCTTTTTGCGGGATCTGGCTACACCTTC
TRBJ1-5 | NA | 15 | TRBD1 | TRBV27 | CASRPPGTGRQPQHF | TGTGCCAGCAGACCACCCGGGACAGGGAGGCAGCCCCAGCATTTT
TRBJ1-2 | NA | 16 | TRBD1 | TRBV4-1 | CASSQAAGGGLYGYTF | TGCGCCAGCAGCCAAGCTGCGGGAGGGGGCCTCTATGGCTACACCTTC
TRBJ1-1 | NA | 16 | NA | TRBV6-5 | CASSSVRGFTHVEAFF | TGTGCCAGCAGTTCGGTCAGGGGCTTCACTCACGTAGAAGCTTTCTTT
TRBJ2-5 | NA | 15 | TRBD2 | TRBV10-3 | CAISESLAGVETQYF | TGTGCCATCAGTGAGTCCCTAGCGGGAGTTGAGACCCAGTACTTC
TRBJ2-7 | once | 14 | TRBD1 | TRBV30 | CAWGAGTGGYEQYF | TGTGCCTGGGGGGCCGGGACAGGGGGATACGAGCAGTACTTC
TRBJ1-3 | NA | 14 | NA | TRBV19 | CASSGQSSGNTIYF | TGTGCCAGTAGCGGACAGTCCTCTGGAAACACCATATATTTT
TRBJ1-6 | NA | 15 | NA | TRBV5-1 | CASSAQGTYNSPLHF | TGCGCCAGCAGCGCACAGGGAACCTATAATTCACCCCTCCACTTT
TRBJ1-5 | NA | 16 | NA | TRBV2 | CASSAGTEPSNQPQHF | TGTGCCAGCAGTGCCGGGACTGAACCTTCCAATCAGCCCCAGCATTTT
TRBJ2-5 | NA | 17 | TRBD1 | TRBV28 | CASSLGRDRSFSETQYF | TGTGCCAGCAGCCTCGGGCGGGACAGGTCGTTTTCGGAGACCCAGTACTTC
TRBJ1-1 | NA | 12 | TRBD1 | TRBV6-4 | CASSEAGRGAFF | TGTGCCAGCAGTGAGGCAGGCAGGGGGGCTTTCTTT
TRBJ2-1 | once | 10 | NA | TRBV6-1 | CATRWGEQFF | TGTGCCACCAGGTGGGGCGAGCAGTTCTTC
TRBJ1-5 | NA | 19 | TRBD1 | TRBV6-4 | CASSPSTNSGQISNQPQHF | TGTGCCAGCAGTCCCTCTACCAACTCGGGACAGATTAGCAATCAGCCCCAGCATTTT
TRBJ2-7 | few | 16 | TRBD2 | TRBV4-2 | CASSHGPEREVREQYF | TGTGCCAGCAGCCACGGCCCGGAGCGGGAGGTCCGCGAGCAGTACTTC
TRBJ2-7 | NA | 14 | TRBD2 | TRBV25-1 | CASSEWEGPYEQYF | TGTGCCAGCAGTGAATGGGAGGGCCCCTACGAGCAGTACTTC
TRBJ1-2 | NA | 14 | NA | TRBV29-1 | CSVDLGQRNYGYTF | TGCAGCGTTGATTTAGGACAGAGAAATTATGGCTACACCTTC
TRBJ1-1 | NA | 13 | NA | TRBV6-5 | CASSYSAGFEAFF | TGTGCCAGCAGTTACTCGGCAGGGTTTGAAGCTTTCTTT
TRBJ1-1 | NA | 17 | NA | TRBV11-2 | CASSSNWGRTRNTEAFF | TGTGCCAGCAGCTCAAACTGGGGGCGCACGAGGAACACTGAAGCTTTCTTT
TRBJ2-7 | NA | 15 | NA | TRBV28 | CASSLAASGSYEQYF | TGTGCCAGCAGTTTAGCGGCTAGTGGCTCCTACGAGCAGTACTTC
TRBJ2-3 | NA | 17 | NA | TRBV11-3 | CASSLSGPGRIPDTQYF | TGTGCCAGCAGCTTATCCGGTCCAGGGCGGATCCCAGATACGCAGTATTTT
TRBJ1-2 | NA | 14 | NA | TRBV7-2 | CASSPPRQSHGYTF | TGTGCCAGCAGCCCTCCCCGACAGTCCCATGGCTACACCTTC
TRBJ2-7 | NA | 16 | TRBD2 | TRBV6-1 | CASSAGLAGISYEQYF | TGTGCCAGCAGTGCGGGACTAGCGGGGATCTCCTACGAGCAGTACTTC
TRBJ2-1 | few | 13 | NA | TRBV6-6 | CASSYSKYNEQFF | TGTGCCAGCAGTTACTCCAAATACAATGAGCAGTTCTTC
TRBJ2-3 | NA | 15 | NA | TRBV5-1 | CASSLVKVATDTQYF | TGCGCCAGCAGCTTGGTTAAGGTAGCAACAGATACGCAGTATTTT
TRBJ1-2 | NA | 15 | TRBD1 | TRBV6-5 | CASSGMDRGYDGYTF | TGTGCCAGCAGTGGGATGGACAGGGGATACGATGGCTACACCTTC